Below, 30 T cell receptor beta chains from the same sample are listed, as sequenced in a study of human T cells and chemical hapten exposure (dated by TCRdb to about 2021). The method behind the library was RACE. Sequenced using a NextSeq 500. TCRdb redid the processing of the public reads, applying fastp at Q25 and MiXCR, and retained in-frame beta chains. Every CDR3 protein is listed once, alongside the most common genes and DNA of its rows. This sample lists 330,000 or so distinct CDR3 sequences; around 6% were detected once. Jointly, the top ten make up approximately 5.4% of the sample. The intended sense of this specimen's time point label: patch test 2, 6 weeks after DPC sensitization. The sample's treatment or condition label is to be understood as: therapeutic diphenylcyclopropenone sensitization with weekly scalp DPC. The sequencing used whole blood, collected in connection with sensitization to the hapten diphenylcyclopropenone (DPC). Receptors were obtained from a woman in her late teens or twenties with alopecia areata. Some clones in this sample may be carry-over from other donors' samples.

This clonotype was picked up many times. The V gene is TRBV20-1, the J gene TRBJ2-4; 12 bases map to TRBD2. From germline, CDR1 is DFQATT and CDR2 SNEGSKA (reference sequence). V gave up 0 bases and J gave up 16 bases; unmatched junction bases: 7. This CDR3 region has 13 residues. CDR3 loop: CSARDASGGAAYF. The CDR3 DNA reads as TGCAGTGCTAGAGATGCTAGCGGGGGGGCCGCATACTTC.

This clonotype was counted ten times or more. The V and J genes are TRBV29-1 and TRBJ1-2, with a weak D call TRBD1 (6 bases). V was pared by 5 bases and J by 3 bases, with 25 bases between. The germline gives CDR1 SQVTM, CDR2 ANQGSEA. The CDR3 spans 17 residues. DNA for the CDR3: TGCAGCGTTTTAGTTACTGGACGTACAGGGAATGACTATGGCTACACCTTC. This sequence encodes CSVLVTGRTGNDYGYTF.

This clonotype appeared a few times. The V gene is TRBV3-1, the J gene TRBJ2-1; the D gene is possibly TRBD2 (5 bases). Germline V gene data show CDR1 as LGHDT and CDR2 as YNNKEL (reference sequence). Trimming left V 3 bases short and J 6 bases short, with 12 bases between. The CDR3 sequence is 14 residues long. CDR3 sequence reads: CASSQMAGSNEQFF. As DNA, the CDR3 is TGTGCCAGCAGCCAGATGGCGGGCTCCAATGAGCAGTTCTTC.

This clonotype was seen at least ten times. This chain joins TRBV7-9 and TRBJ1-2; D unclear. The CDR3 extends over 15 amino acids. The germline V gene encodes CDR1 SEHNR and CDR2 FQNEAQ (reference sequence). Trimming took 2 bases from V and 0 from J, leaving 10 bases between them. As DNA, the CDR3 is TGTGCCAGCAGCTTAAGAGGGTTAGCTAACTATGGCTACACCTTC. It is translated as CASSLRGLANYGYTF.

In its sample, this clonotype was seen a few times. V is TRBV9 and J is TRBJ2-1; D possibly matches TRBD1 or TRBD2 (5 bases each). This CDR3 spans 15 amino acids. V was shortened by 0 bases and J by 0 bases, with 7 bases between the two germline ends. Germline V lookup: CDR1 SGDLS, CDR2 YYNGEE. CDR3 in DNA: TGTGCCAGCAGCGTAGGAGGGGCCTCCTACAATGAGCAGTTCTTC. This encodes CASSVGGASYNEQFF.

This clonotype was found many times. J is TRBJ1-4 and V is TRBV11-2; D remains unclear. The length of the CDR3 is 12 residues. Trimming stripped 6 bases from V and 3 bases from J, with 5 bases between. Germline values: CDR1 SGHAT, CDR2 FQNNGV. The CDR3 here is CASRGPNEKLFF. The CDR3 nucleotides read TGTGCCAGCAGGGGCCCTAATGAAAAACTGTTTTTT.

The table lists this clonotype with a few counts. V and J are TRBV12-3 or TRBV12-4 and TRBJ2-3, with 7 bases aligning to TRBD2. The CDR3 has 13 amino acids. J gave up 4 bases and V 6 bases, and 4 bases lay outside the gene matches. The DNA of the CDR3 is TGTGCCAGCAGCCGGACTAGTTCAGATACGCAGTATTTT. It encodes CASSRTSSDTQYF.

This clonotype was detected many times. This sequence joins TRBV3-1 and TRBJ1-2; the match to TRBD1 covers 7 bases. Germline V CDR1 and CDR2: LGHDT, YNNKEL (reference sequence). This CDR3 has 14 residues. V gave up 0 bases and J gave up 5 bases; unmatched junction bases: 3. The CDR3 DNA is TGTGCCAGCAGCCAAGATTGGGACAGTTATGGCTACACCTTC. It codes for CASSQDWDSYGYTF. The variable domain in full, with the rest retrieved from reference TRBV3-1 and TRBJ1-2, is DTAVSQTPKYLVTQMGNDKSIKCEQNLGHDTMYWYKQDSKKFLKIMFSYNNKELIINETVPNRFSPKSPDKAHLNLHINSLELGDSAVYFCASSQDWDSYGYTFGSGTRLTVV.

Only a few counts were recorded for this clonotype. V gene TRBV7-8 combines with J gene TRBJ2-3, with D uncertain. The CDR3 length is 19 residues. Germline loops: CDR1 SGHVS, CDR2 FQNEAQ. V lost 1 base, J lost 3 bases, and 23 bases lay in between. The CDR3: CASSLGPSRQGWMTDTQYF. CDR3 sequence (DNA): TGTGCCAGCAGCTTAGGCCCCTCTCGTCAAGGGTGGATGACAGATACGCAGTATTTT.

This clonotype was seen a few times. The chain carries TRBV7-2 and TRBJ2-5; 10 bases map to TRBD2. Germline V gene lookup returns CDR1 SGHTA and CDR2 FQGNSA. The trim removed 4 bases at V and 9 bases at J, leaving 11 bases unmatched. There are 15 residues in the CDR3. This CDR3 is CASSSWKLAGMSQYF. The DNA for the CDR3 is TGTGCCAGCAGCTCTTGGAAACTAGCGGGGATGTCCCAGTACTTC.

This clonotype has a handful of counts. CDR3 protein: CASSLEGATGYGYTF. The CDR3, as DNA: TGTGCCAGCAGCTTAGAGGGGGCGACGGGCTATGGCTACACCTTC. The J gene is TRBJ1-2, the V gene TRBV7-9; 7 positions match TRBD1. The junction had 6 bases not matched to a gene; V was cut back by 1 base and J by 4 bases. CDR3 length: 15 amino acids. The V gene's germline CDR1 is SEHNR and CDR2 FQNEAQ (reference sequence).

This clonotype was observed a handful of times. The V gene is TRBV6-6, the J gene TRBJ2-3; D gene uncertain. The CDR3 is 15 residues long. Germline V gene data show CDR1 as MNHNY and CDR2 as SVGAGI (reference sequence). With 0 bases removed from V and 6 bases from J, the gap between germline ends came to 13 bases. The DNA for the CDR3 is TGTGCCAGCAGTTACTCGAAAGGCCGCGGCGATACGCAGTATTTT. It is translated as CASSYSKGRGDTQYF.

This clonotype was observed a few times. The chain uses TRBV9 and TRBJ1-6; no firm D call. From germline, CDR1 is SGDLS and CDR2 YYNGEE. There are 15 residues in the CDR3. Trimming removed 4 bases at V and 10 bases at J, with 18 bases between. CDR3 protein: CASSPRTQTGSPLHF. CDR3 sequence (DNA): TGTGCCAGCAGCCCACGGACCCAAACGGGGTCACCCCTCCACTTT. The whole variable domain, remainder taken from reference TRBV9 and TRBJ1-6, is DSGVTQTPKHLITATGQRVTLRCSPRSGDLSVYWYQQSLDQGLQFLIQYYNGEERAKGNILERFSAQQFPDLHSELNLSSLELGDSALYFCASSPRTQTGSPLHFGNGTRLTVT.

V gene TRBV29-1 combines with J gene TRBJ2-3, with unresolved D. The CDR3 totals 14 residues. The germline V gene has CDR1 SQVTM and CDR2 ANQGSEA. V was shortened by 5 bases and J by 1 base, with 13 bases between the two germline ends. CDR3 DNA: TGCAGCGTTTCAAGTTTAGGTGGCACAGATACGCAGTATTTT. It encodes CSVSSLGGTDTQYF.

This clonotype has a handful of counts. This rearrangement joins TRBV5-1 to TRBJ2-1, with 11 bases aligning to TRBD1. J was trimmed by 0 bases and V by 4 bases; bases with no gene match: 15. The CDR3 loop spans 20 amino acids. Germline V lookup: CDR1 SGHRS, CDR2 YFSETQ. The CDR3 spells CASSVWTGGERAYSYNEQFF. In nucleotides, the CDR3 is TGCGCCAGCAGCGTATGGACAGGGGGCGAGCGGGCCTACTCCTACAATGAGCAGTTCTTC.

This clonotype has a count of ten or more. The CDR3 sequence: CSVEGPSMGNGYTF. CDR3 in DNA: TGCAGCGTTGAGGGTCCGTCAATGGGGAATGGCTACACCTTC. The J gene is TRBJ1-2, the V gene TRBV29-1, with D hard to call. V lost 3 bases and J lost 6, with 17 bases in between. The V gene's germline CDR1 is SQVTM and CDR2 ANQGSEA. The CDR3 covers 14 residues.

The V gene is TRBV19, the J gene TRBJ2-1, with no clear D. Looked up from germline, CDR1 is LNHDA and CDR2 is SQIVND (reference sequence). V shed 0 bases and J shed 9 bases, with 6 bases lying between them. The CDR3 is 12 amino acids. The CDR3 sequence: CASSIDTPEQFF. CDR3 DNA sequence: TGTGCCAGTAGTATAGACACACCTGAGCAGTTCTTC.

This clonotype showed up just a few times. The V gene is TRBV14, the J gene TRBJ2-7; the D is unclear. This CDR3 comprises 13 residues. Germline V gives CDR1 SGHDN, CDR2 FVKESK. V gave up 4 bases and J gave up 2 bases, with 9 bases separating them. CDR3 bases: TGTGCCAGCAGCCGAGTCATGACCTACGAGCAGTACTTC. It is translated as CASSRVMTYEQYF.

This clonotype has a count of ten or more. The V call is TRBV12-3 or TRBV12-4, the J call TRBJ2-3; possibly TRBD2 for D (7 bases). The CDR3 consists of 16 residues. V shed 4 bases and J shed 4 bases, with 18 bases lying between them. In nucleotides, the CDR3 is TGTGCCAGCAGTTCACGCGGGGGCCTCCGGCCAGATACGCAGTATTTT. Residues: CASSSRGGLRPDTQYF.

In its sample, this clonotype was seen a few times. The CDR3 nucleotides read TGCGCCAGCAGCCAAGACCGGACAGGGAGGGCGGATGGCTACACCTTC. It specifies CASSQDRTGRADGYTF. The chain is built from TRBV4-3 and TRBJ1-2; 8 nucleotides align to TRBD1. Unmatched junction bases numbered 9, after V lost 0 bases and J lost 6 bases. The CDR3 extends over 16 amino acids. Germline-derived CDR1 and CDR2 are LGHNA and YSLEER.

The chain carries TRBV6-1 and TRBJ1-5, with D possibly TRBD1 on 6 matching bases. V lost 5 bases, J lost 2 bases, and 13 bases lay in between. This CDR3 region has 15 residues. The germline CDR1 and CDR2 sequences are MNHNS and SASEGT. CDR3 coding DNA: TGTGCCAGCAGTCCCGGGACACTCGGCAATCAGCCCCAGCATTTT. It translates to CASSPGTLGNQPQHF.

This clonotype was counted at least ten times. The chain recombines TRBV6-2 or TRBV6-3 with TRBJ1-1; D is undetermined. The ends were cut back, 9 bases at V and 6 bases at J, with 23 bases in the middle. The CDR3 is made up of 15 amino acids. Germline V gene data show CDR1 as MNHEY and CDR2 as SVGEGT. The CDR3 loop is CASSDGAPTAAEAFF. In DNA, the CDR3 is TGTGCCAGTAGCGATGGCGCCCCAACGGCCGCTGAAGCTTTCTTT.

This clonotype has more than one count but fewer than ten. V and J are TRBV6-1 and TRBJ2-3; D call uncertain. The germline V gene encodes CDR1 MNHNS and CDR2 SASEGT. V lost 8 bases and J 3 bases, leaving 9 bases between the germline ends. This CDR3 contains 12 residues. CDR3 DNA: TGTGCCAGCGTGGAGAGTACAGATACGCAGTATTTT. Its translation is CASVESTDTQYF.

Only a few counts were recorded for this clonotype. The chain is built from TRBV12-5 and TRBJ2-3; a weak D match, TRBD1 (6 bases). CDR3 length equals 17 residues. Germline values: CDR1 LGHNT, CDR2 FRNRAP. The V and J ends lost 0 bases and 5 bases respectively, with 18 bases between them. CDR3 residues: CASGLVTGPEGRDTQYF. The DNA for the CDR3 is TGTGCTAGTGGTTTGGTAACAGGGCCCGAGGGGAGAGATACGCAGTATTTT. Based on the CDR3 plus reference TRBV12-5 and TRBJ2-3, the full variable domain is DARVTQTPRHKVTEMGQEVTMRCQPILGHNTVFWYRQTMMQGLELLAYFRNRAPLDDSGMPKDRFSAEMPDATLATLKIQPSEPRDSAVYFCASGLVTGPEGRDTQYFGPGTRLTVL.

This clonotype was detected only a few times. The chain combines TRBV4-2 with TRBJ2-3; D ambiguous. Germline V lookup: CDR1 LGHNA, CDR2 YNFKEQ. V shed 1 base and J shed 0 bases, with 11 bases lying between them. This CDR3 is built from 16 residues. Written as DNA, the CDR3 is TGTGCCAGCAGCCAAGTTAACAGAGTAAGCACAGATACGCAGTATTTT. This sequence encodes CASSQVNRVSTDTQYF.

This clonotype has a handful of counts. The chain recombines TRBV7-8 with TRBJ1-2; D gene unclear. V dropped 0 bases and J dropped 3 bases, with 8 bases sitting between them. CDR3 size: 14 residues. Germline loops: CDR1 SGHVS, CDR2 FQNEAQ. The CDR3 DNA reads as TGTGCCAGCAGCTTAGCGGCGATCGACTATGGCTACACCTTC. Protein product: CASSLAAIDYGYTF.

The J gene is TRBJ2-7, the V gene TRBV4-3; TRBD1 agrees at 10 bases. The CDR3 spans 16 residues. CDR1 LGHNA and CDR2 YSLEER come from the germline V gene. The trim removed 1 base at V and 5 bases at J, leaving 8 bases unmatched. The CDR3 nucleotides read TGCGCCAGCAGCCAAGGGCCGGGACAGGGGTTCGACGAGCAGTACTTC. Its protein is CASSQGPGQGFDEQYF.

This clonotype was seen a few times. The CDR3 is CASKAPRKETQYF. The CDR3 DNA sequence: TGCGCCAGCAAGGCCCCCCGTAAAGAGACCCAGTACTTC. The chain joins TRBV5-1 to TRBJ2-5; D unclear. This CDR3 is built from 13 residues. The V end lost 6 bases, the J end lost 3 bases, and 12 bases lay between the germline ends. Germline V lookup: CDR1 SGHRS, CDR2 YFSETQ.

There are many counts of this clonotype. The rearrangement links TRBV3-1 to TRBJ2-1; no firm D call. V lost 0 bases and J 3 bases, leaving 12 bases between the germline ends. Germline CDR1 reads LGHDT; CDR2 reads YNNKEL (reference sequence). The CDR3 contains 16 residues. This chain's CDR3 is CASSQDRTFFYNEQFF. CDR3 DNA sequence: TGTGCCAGCAGCCAAGATCGAACGTTCTTCTACAATGAGCAGTTCTTC.

The rearrangement uses TRBV18 and TRBJ2-3; the D gene could be TRBD1 or TRBD2 (5 bases each). Germline values: CDR1 KGHSH, CDR2 LQKENI. The CDR3 spans 14 residues. V lost 0 bases and J 4 bases, leaving 8 bases between the germline ends. CDR3 in amino acids: CASSPPGVADTQYF. In nucleotides, the CDR3 is TGTGCCAGCTCACCACCGGGGGTGGCAGATACGCAGTATTTT.